A single sample gave rise to the 2 T cell receptor beta chains below, sequenced in a study of cytomegalovirus exposure and HLA in healthy donors. In the PCR, 60 Vbeta and 13 Jbeta primers were used. The assay was immunoSEQ multiplex PCR, and TCRdb's table has in-frame clones only and misses some. The sample yields approximately 110,000 clones, just under 75% seen once. The specimen sequenced was PBMCs. The origin of the receptors is a middle-aged man in good health and CMV-seropositive.

As DNA, the CDR3 is TGCGCCAGCAGCTTGCGGACAGGGAAAAACGAGCAGTACTTC. This sequence encodes CASSLRTGKNEQYF. J is TRBJ2-7 and V is TRBV5-1; 8 bases are a match to TRBD1. The J segment lost 5 bases and the V segment lost 1 base, leaving 5 bases of the junction unmatched. CDR1 is SGHRS, CDR2 YFSETQ, per germline. The length of the CDR3 is 14 residues. The whole variable domain, remainder taken from reference TRBV5-1 and TRBJ2-7, is KAGVTQTPRYLIKTRGQQVTLSCSPISGHRSVSWYQQTPGQGLQFLFEYFSETQRNKGNFPGRFSGRQFSNSRSEMNVSTLELGDSALYLCASSLRTGKNEQYFGPGTRLTVT.

Details on this clone: At one of its ends the junction is not consistent with the germline gene, which may arise from a read error. V usage is TRBV6-6 and J usage is TRBJ2-4; perhaps TRBD2 as D (5 bases). This CDR3 spans 13 amino acids. CDR1 is MNHNY and CDR2 is SVGAGI in the germline V gene (reference sequence). CDR3 residues: CASSYSRENSQYF. CDR3 sequence (DNA): TGTGCCAGCAGTTACTCGAGGGAAAACAGTCAGTACTTC.